This T cell receptor (beta chain) was found in a study of identical twins. Template switching added a universal primer binding site, and final cDNA carried unique molecular identifiers. A single record per CDR3 protein comes from TCRdb applying MiXCR to the 5' RACE reads. The sample yields 700,000 or so distinct CDR3 sequences, around 8.6% seen once. This clonotype was counted only a few times. The antigen remains unidentified. Germline V lookup: CDR1 MDHEN, CDR2 SYDVKM. V was clipped by 5 bases and J by 0 bases; unmatched bases: 3. The CDR3 is 15 residues long. Study-wide results and caveats: Part of the zero-insertion signal could reflect confounding by invariant MAIT and iNKT cells.

These records were also assigned to another study, of yellow fever vaccine responses in identical twins.

The receptor was isolated from a woman aged 18-35 years in good health. The sample was PBMCs. V usage is TRBV28 and J usage is TRBJ2-4; 8 nucleotides agree with TRBD2. CDR3 residues: CASSTSGLAKNIQYF. Written as DNA, the CDR3 is TGTGCCAGCAGTACTAGCGGATTAGCCAAAAACATTCAGTACTTC.